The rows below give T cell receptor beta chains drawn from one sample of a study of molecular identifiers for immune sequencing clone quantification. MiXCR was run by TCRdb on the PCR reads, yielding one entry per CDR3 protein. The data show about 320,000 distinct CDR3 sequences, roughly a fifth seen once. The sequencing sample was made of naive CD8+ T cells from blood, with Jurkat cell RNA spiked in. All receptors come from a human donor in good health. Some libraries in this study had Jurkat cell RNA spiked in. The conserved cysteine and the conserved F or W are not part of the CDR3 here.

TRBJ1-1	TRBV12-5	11	ASDVAGVTEAF
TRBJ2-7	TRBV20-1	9	SAMIGYEQY
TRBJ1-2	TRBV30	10	AWSQTGYGYT
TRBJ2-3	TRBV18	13	ASSRDGTGTDTQY
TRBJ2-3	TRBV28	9	ASSWGETGD
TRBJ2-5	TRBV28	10	ASSFPAETQY
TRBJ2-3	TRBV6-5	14	ASTRGWGEGTDTQY
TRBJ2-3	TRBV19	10	ANSQGPDTQY
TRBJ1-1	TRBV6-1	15	ASSDLIVRLMNTEAF
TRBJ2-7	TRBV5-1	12	ASSLVIGGIEQY
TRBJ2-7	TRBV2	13	ASNAGRGVTYEQY